This TCR beta chain was documented in a study of spatial heterogeneity in lung cancer. Study context: For tumor regions, TCR transcript counts showed a strong correlation with a T cell module score derived from matched bulk RNA-seq. Overall study results and limits: Ubiquitous expanded TCR counts tracked ubiquitous nonsynonymous mutations, and regional counts tracked regional ones. Counts of expanded alpha and beta TCRs within tumors tracked the tumor nonsynonymous mutation count.

MiXCR, applied by TCRdb to the 5' RACE reads, yields one record per CDR3 protein. The sample contains about 11,000 distinct CDR3 sequences, roughly 5% of which appear only once. On this clonotype itself: Its cognate antigen is unknown. The size of this beta chain means little, since it is a stray read in a library made for alpha chains.

This CDR3 is built from 20 residues. V was pared by 4 bases and J by 2 bases, with 15 bases of the junction left unmatched. The germline CDR1 and CDR2 sequences are SGHRS and YFSETQ. Time point noted: sample taken at primary tumor resection. The sample was lung tumor tissue, taken at surgery. The gene calls are TRBV5-1 and TRBJ2-3, with 14 bases matching TRBD2. This TCR was recovered from a male donor with early-stage non-small cell lung cancer. This CDR3 is CASSEWGTSGRTGDTDTQYF. The CDR3 region has the DNA TGCGCCAGCAGCGAATGGGGGACTAGCGGGAGAACGGGTGACACAGATACGCAGTATTTT.